The rows below give T cell receptor beta chains drawn from one sample of a study of T cells in Graves' hyperthyroidism and ophthalmopathy. Each CDR3 protein is one row after TCRdb ran MiXCR on the multiplex PCR reads. The sample includes some 320,000 distinct CDR3 sequences, approximately 15% of them seen just once. The sample taken for sequencing was blood. The receptors shown here come from a woman in her 40s with Graves' ophthalmopathy. Each CDR3 is given with its conserved first and last residue. D genes are given only for firm matches. Some rows have no size entry. The others give once, few or many, or a class for an expanded clone.

d_call: TRBD1; clone_size: -; j_call: TRBJ2-1; v_call: TRBV6-2/TRBV6-3; cdr3_nt: TGTGCCAGCCTACAGGGGCCGTTTTCGTACAATGAGCAGTTCTTC; cdr3_aa: CASLQGPFSYNEQFF
d_call: TRBD2; clone_size: many; j_call: TRBJ2-5; v_call: TRBV11-2; cdr3_nt: TGTGCCAGCAGCTTTTGGACTAGCGGGAGAAGAGAGACCCAGTACTTC; cdr3_aa: CASSFWTSGRRETQYF
d_call: -; clone_size: many; j_call: TRBJ2-2; v_call: TRBV14; cdr3_nt: TGTGCCAGCAGCCGGACACTTAACACCGGGGAGCTGTTTTTT; cdr3_aa: CASSRTLNTGELFF
d_call: TRBD2; clone_size: -; j_call: TRBJ2-1; v_call: TRBV20-1; cdr3_nt: TGCAGTGCTCTTAGGACTAGCGGGTTATACAATGAGCAGTTCTTC; cdr3_aa: CSALRTSGLYNEQFF
d_call: -; clone_size: many; j_call: TRBJ2-7; v_call: TRBV10-3; cdr3_nt: TGTGCCATCAGTGAGTCGGGACTCCCTAGGGAGCAGTACTTC; cdr3_aa: CAISESGLPREQYF
d_call: -; clone_size: -; j_call: TRBJ1-5; v_call: TRBV15; cdr3_nt: TGTGCCACCAGCAGAGTGGGTGGAACAGGGAGTCATAGCAATCAGCCCCAGCATTTT; cdr3_aa: CATSRVGGTGSHSNQPQHF
d_call: TRBD1; clone_size: -; j_call: TRBJ2-1; v_call: TRBV29-1; cdr3_nt: TGCAGCGTTGAAGGGGAAGTGGGACAGGGGGTCCCGGGAGGTGTGAATGAGCAGTTCTTC; cdr3_aa: CSVEGEVGQGVPGGVNEQFF
d_call: -; clone_size: -; j_call: TRBJ2-1; v_call: TRBV24-1; cdr3_nt: TGTGCCACCAAAGATCACAGGTACAATGAGCAGTTCTTC; cdr3_aa: CATKDHRYNEQFF
d_call: TRBD1; clone_size: many; j_call: TRBJ2-1; v_call: TRBV11-2; cdr3_nt: TGTGCCAGCAGCTTAGAGGACAGGGGGCTTTACAATGAGCAGTTCTTC; cdr3_aa: CASSLEDRGLYNEQFF
d_call: -; clone_size: many; j_call: TRBJ2-3; v_call: TRBV7-6; cdr3_nt: TGTGCCAGCAGCCACGCGCCCACAGATACGCAGTATTTT; cdr3_aa: CASSHAPTDTQYF
d_call: TRBD2; clone_size: -; j_call: TRBJ2-7; v_call: TRBV7-2; cdr3_nt: TGTGCCAGCAGCCCCCAAGCGGGGGGGCCCTACGAGCAGTACTTC; cdr3_aa: CASSPQAGGPYEQYF
d_call: TRBD2; clone_size: few; j_call: TRBJ2-7; v_call: TRBV6-1; cdr3_nt: TGTGCCAGCACGCAGCGGGAGGGGTACGAGCAGTACTTC; cdr3_aa: CASTQREGYEQYF
d_call: -; clone_size: many; j_call: TRBJ2-7; v_call: TRBV3-1; cdr3_nt: TGTGCCAGCAGCCAAGCCCAGGGGGGCGACGAGCAGTACTTC; cdr3_aa: CASSQAQGGDEQYF
d_call: TRBD1; clone_size: many; j_call: TRBJ2-7; v_call: TRBV5-1; cdr3_nt: TGCGCCAGCAGCTTGGACGGGGGGACAGGGGGCGAGCAGTACTTC; cdr3_aa: CASSLDGGTGGEQYF
d_call: -; clone_size: few; j_call: TRBJ2-2; v_call: TRBV5-6; cdr3_nt: TGTGCCAGCAGCCCGGGACACAAAGGGTACACCGGGGAGCTGTTTTTT; cdr3_aa: CASSPGHKGYTGELFF
d_call: -; clone_size: many; j_call: TRBJ2-3; v_call: TRBV3-1; cdr3_nt: TGTGCCAGCAGCAAGAACAGGGCTAGCACAGATACGCAGTATTTT; cdr3_aa: CASSKNRASTDTQYF
d_call: -; clone_size: few; j_call: TRBJ1-5; v_call: TRBV27; cdr3_nt: TGTGCCAGCAGTTTAGAAACCGGGGGTCAGCCCCAGCATTTT; cdr3_aa: CASSLETGGQPQHF
d_call: -; clone_size: many; j_call: TRBJ1-4; v_call: TRBV12-3/TRBV12-4; cdr3_nt: TGTGCCAGCAGCCCAGGAACAACTAATGAAAAACTGTTTTTT; cdr3_aa: CASSPGTTNEKLFF
d_call: TRBD2; clone_size: -; j_call: TRBJ2-3; v_call: TRBV10-1; cdr3_nt: TGCGCCAGCAGTGAGGGACTAGGGCCAGATACGCAGTATTTT; cdr3_aa: CASSEGLGPDTQYF
d_call: -; clone_size: many; j_call: TRBJ2-3; v_call: TRBV2; cdr3_nt: TGTGCCAGCAGCGTGGACGGGTCCACAGATACGCAGTATTTT; cdr3_aa: CASSVDGSTDTQYF
d_call: -; clone_size: few; j_call: TRBJ1-2; v_call: TRBV27; cdr3_nt: TGTGCCAGCAGACCCGCCGGGGGGCGCAGCTACACCTTC; cdr3_aa: CASRPAGGRSYTF
d_call: -; clone_size: many; j_call: TRBJ1-1; v_call: TRBV6-2/TRBV6-3; cdr3_nt: TGTGCCAGCAGTTACTCAACAGGAGGCACTGAAGCTTTCTTT; cdr3_aa: CASSYSTGGTEAFF
d_call: -; clone_size: many; j_call: TRBJ1-2; v_call: TRBV11-3; cdr3_nt: TGTGCCAGCAGCCCACCGACAGGATCTAACTATGGCTACACCTTC; cdr3_aa: CASSPPTGSNYGYTF
d_call: -; clone_size: many; j_call: TRBJ2-1; v_call: TRBV11-3; cdr3_nt: TGTGCCAGCAGCTTAGATTTGGGGGGCGAGCAGTTCTTC; cdr3_aa: CASSLDLGGEQFF
d_call: TRBD1; clone_size: few; j_call: TRBJ1-2; v_call: TRBV2; cdr3_nt: TGTGCCAGCAGCTTAAATTTGGGACAGCGAGCCTATGGCTACACCTTC; cdr3_aa: CASSLNLGQRAYGYTF
d_call: TRBD2; clone_size: -; j_call: TRBJ2-1; v_call: TRBV10-1; cdr3_nt: TGCGCCAGCAGTACCGGGACTATCCCCTACAATGAGCAGTTCTTC; cdr3_aa: CASSTGTIPYNEQFF
d_call: -; clone_size: many; j_call: TRBJ2-1; v_call: TRBV28; cdr3_nt: TGTGCCAGCAGTTCTCCCGGGGCCGGTAATGAGCAGTTCTTC; cdr3_aa: CASSSPGAGNEQFF
d_call: -; clone_size: -; j_call: TRBJ2-7; v_call: TRBV27; cdr3_nt: TGTGCCAGCAGTGGGGGAGGAGGGATCTCTCGCCGCTACGAGCAGTACTTC; cdr3_aa: CASSGGGGISRRYEQYF
d_call: -; clone_size: once; j_call: TRBJ2-3; v_call: TRBV3-1; cdr3_nt: TGTGCCAGCAGCTATCACCGCGGGACGTTTGCAGATACGCAGTATTTT; cdr3_aa: CASSYHRGTFADTQYF
d_call: -; clone_size: few; j_call: TRBJ2-2; v_call: TRBV19; cdr3_nt: TGTGCCAGCGGACAGACAAGAACCGGGGAGCTGTTTTTT; cdr3_aa: CASGQTRTGELFF
d_call: -; clone_size: many; j_call: TRBJ1-6; v_call: TRBV7-2; cdr3_nt: TGTGCCAGCAGCTTAGGTGTACATAATTCACCCCTCCACTTT; cdr3_aa: CASSLGVHNSPLHF
d_call: -; clone_size: -; j_call: TRBJ1-1; v_call: TRBV18; cdr3_nt: TGTGCCAGCTCACCACTCAACACGAACACTGAAGCTTTCTTT; cdr3_aa: CASSPLNTNTEAFF
d_call: TRBD2; clone_size: -; j_call: TRBJ2-7; v_call: TRBV2; cdr3_nt: TGTGCCAGCAGTGAAGAGCGGGGATATTACGAGCAGTACTTC; cdr3_aa: CASSEERGYYEQYF
d_call: -; clone_size: -; j_call: TRBJ2-2; v_call: TRBV18; cdr3_nt: TGTGCCAGCGGAGGACTATGGGGTTCCGGGGAGCTGTTTTTT; cdr3_aa: CASGGLWGSGELFF
d_call: -; clone_size: many; j_call: TRBJ2-1; v_call: TRBV27; cdr3_nt: TGTGCCAGCAGTCCCCTGAGCAATGAGCAGTTCTTC; cdr3_aa: CASSPLSNEQFF
d_call: -; clone_size: many; j_call: TRBJ2-5; v_call: TRBV2; cdr3_nt: TGTGCCAGCAGTGACGGCAGTTCCCCAGAGACCCAGTACTTC; cdr3_aa: CASSDGSSPETQYF
d_call: TRBD1; clone_size: many; j_call: TRBJ2-7; v_call: TRBV6-1; cdr3_nt: TGTGCCAGCAGCCTGGGACAGGGGATCGCTTACGAGCAGTACTTC; cdr3_aa: CASSLGQGIAYEQYF
d_call: -; clone_size: -; j_call: TRBJ2-7; v_call: TRBV4-1; cdr3_nt: TGCGCCAGCAGCCAAGATATCAGCGTAGTCTCCTACGAGCAGTACTTC; cdr3_aa: CASSQDISVVSYEQYF
d_call: TRBD1; clone_size: few; j_call: TRBJ1-5; v_call: TRBV20-1; cdr3_nt: TGCAGTGCCCTATACGAGGGACAGGGAAGACATCAGCCCCAGCATTTT; cdr3_aa: CSALYEGQGRHQPQHF
d_call: -; clone_size: many; j_call: TRBJ2-2; v_call: TRBV9; cdr3_nt: TGTGCCAGCAGCGTAACCACCCCCACCGGGGAGCTGTTTTTT; cdr3_aa: CASSVTTPTGELFF
d_call: -; clone_size: -; j_call: TRBJ2-5; v_call: TRBV24-1; cdr3_nt: TGTGCCACCAGTGATTCTTATGAGGGGCGGGGTCAAGAGACCCAGTACTTC; cdr3_aa: CATSDSYEGRGQETQYF
d_call: -; clone_size: many; j_call: TRBJ2-3; v_call: TRBV20-1; cdr3_nt: TGCAGTGGATGGGCAGGGTTAACAGATACGCAGTATTTT; cdr3_aa: CSGWAGLTDTQYF
d_call: TRBD2; clone_size: -; j_call: TRBJ2-5; v_call: TRBV11-2; cdr3_nt: TGTGCCAGCAGCTTGAGGACTAGCGGGAGGGGACCCCAAGAGACCCAGTACTTC; cdr3_aa: CASSLRTSGRGPQETQYF
d_call: -; clone_size: -; j_call: TRBJ2-7; v_call: TRBV11-3; cdr3_nt: TGTGCCAGCAGCTTAGGAGGGGGGGCCCTTGAGCAGTACTTC; cdr3_aa: CASSLGGGALEQYF
d_call: TRBD2; clone_size: -; j_call: TRBJ2-7; v_call: TRBV4-1; cdr3_nt: TGCGCCAGCAGCTCGGGACTAGTAGCCTACGAGCAGTACTTC; cdr3_aa: CASSSGLVAYEQYF
d_call: -; clone_size: many; j_call: TRBJ2-7; v_call: TRBV6-1; cdr3_nt: TGTGCCAGCAGTTACCCTAAAGGGGAGCAGTACTTC; cdr3_aa: CASSYPKGEQYF
d_call: TRBD1; clone_size: -; j_call: TRBJ1-1; v_call: TRBV5-1; cdr3_nt: TGCGCCAGCAGCTTGGATCGGACAGGGTGGACTGAAGCTTTCTTT; cdr3_aa: CASSLDRTGWTEAFF
d_call: -; clone_size: few; j_call: TRBJ2-1; v_call: TRBV5-1; cdr3_nt: TGCGCCAGCAGCTTTTCCTTGCGCAATGAGCAGTTCTTC; cdr3_aa: CASSFSLRNEQFF